The entry below gives a single TCR beta chain sequence along with its context. This clone was recorded a few times. Its recognized antigen is unknown. There are no base qualities to consult, and no much larger clone falls within one base. This sample was included in a study of OX40 agonist ivuxolimab in advanced cancers. The study in broad terms: The costimulatory receptor OX40 (CD134) was targeted by ivuxolimab, a fully human IgG2 agonistic monoclonal antibody. Intravenous ivuxolimab was administered to patients every 2 weeks at six dose levels: 0.01, 0.1, 0.3, 1.5, 3 and 10 mg/kg. Among the roughly 54 dose-escalation patients, about 20 had hepatocellular carcinoma, 15 melanoma, 9 renal cell carcinoma and 9 head and neck cancer. A male proportion of around 80% and a mean age of 60 years, ranging from about 23 to 79, were recorded for the dose-escalation cohort. Prior anti-PD-1, anti-PD-L1 or anti-CTLA-4 therapy was permitted, and checkpoint inhibitors had been received by less than 45% of dose-escalation patients. Partial responses were achieved by three dose-escalation patients, of whom one had hepatocellular carcinoma and two had cutaneous melanoma. The point of sequencing TCRbeta in the periphery was to test whether ivuxolimab changed TCR sequence diversity and drove clonal T-cell expansion. The paper describes the monotherapy dose-escalation part (N ≈ 52 patients) of the phase I trial of ivuxolimab.

Genomic DNA was isolated from the sorted cells so that the TCRbeta CDR3 region could be sequenced. TCRbeta CDR3 regions were sequenced using the immunoSEQ Assay. TCRdb provides this immuneACCESS table in a form limited to in-frame rearrangements. Some clones are lacking; in checked studies, under half of them reflect an unresolved V gene, and why the rest are absent is not known. Recorded for this sample are tens of thousands of clones; approximately 80% of them occurred a single time. Around 12% of the sample is in the top ten clones. Patients with autoimmune disease history or receiving systemic immunosuppression were excluded from the trial. Peripheral blood for TCR sequencing was collected from all dose cohorts at baseline, on cycle 4 day 1, and on cycle 7 day 1. Samples came from an open-label, multicenter, first-in-human phase I dose-escalation trial of ivuxolimab. Adults with locally advanced or metastatic melanoma, renal cell, hepatocellular, or head and neck squamous cell carcinoma were enrolled in the trial. Before TCR sequencing, CD4+ and CD8+ T cells were separately sorted from peripheral blood.

What the work shows at the level of the full study, not this receptor alone: At doses from 0.1 to 3.0 mg/kg, clonal expansion was seen in both CD4+ and CD8+ blood T cells between baseline and week 6. Low levels of normalized T-cell clonal expansion were also seen in some nonresponding patients. After ivuxolimab, expanded clones were on average more numerous among CD8+ T cells than among CD4+ T cells. In partial responders in the 0.1-3.0 mg/kg groups, normalized peripheral clonal expansion was found to be among the lowest, especially among CD8+ T cells. The antigen specificity of the peripheral T cells that underwent clonal expansion was not determined.

From its cysteine to its phenylalanine, the CDR3 spans 14 amino acids. Here the CDR3 DNA is all that survives: 42 bases in frame from base 1. Via the germline V gene (reference sequence), CDR1 is LNHDA and CDR2 SQIVND. V is clipped by 8 bases and J by 0 bases, and the sequence between their germline boundaries is 10 bases long. This sequence originates from an adult with an advanced solid tumor such as melanoma, head and neck, liver or kidney cancer. Recombination joined TRBV19 with TRBJ2-2, with no confidently assigned D gene. This material consisted of CD4+ or CD8+ T cells sorted from blood, taken in a trial of the OX40 agonist ivuxolimab. The nucleotide sequence is TGTGCCAGTCTACCCTCCGCGAACACCGGGGAGCTGTTTTTT. This translates into CASLPSANTGELFF.